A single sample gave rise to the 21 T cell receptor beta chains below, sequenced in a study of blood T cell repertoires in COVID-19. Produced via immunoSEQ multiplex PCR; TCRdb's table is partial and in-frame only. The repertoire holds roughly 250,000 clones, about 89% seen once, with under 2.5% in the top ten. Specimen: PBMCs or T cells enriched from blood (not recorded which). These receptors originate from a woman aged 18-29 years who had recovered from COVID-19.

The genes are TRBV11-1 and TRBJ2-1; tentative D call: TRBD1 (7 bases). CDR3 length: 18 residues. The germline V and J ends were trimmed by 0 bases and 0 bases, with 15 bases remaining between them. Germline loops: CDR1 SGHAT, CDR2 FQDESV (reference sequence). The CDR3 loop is CASSLARGGGISYNEQFF. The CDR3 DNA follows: TGTGCCAGCAGCTTAGCGCGAGGGGGCGGGATCTCCTACAATGAGCAGTTCTTC. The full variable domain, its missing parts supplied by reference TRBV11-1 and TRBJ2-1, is EAEVAQSPRYKITEKSQAVAFWCDPISGHATLYWYRQILGQGPELLVQFQDESVVDDSQLPKDRFSAERLKGVDSTLKIQPAELGDSAMYLCASSLARGGGISYNEQFFGPGTRLTVL.

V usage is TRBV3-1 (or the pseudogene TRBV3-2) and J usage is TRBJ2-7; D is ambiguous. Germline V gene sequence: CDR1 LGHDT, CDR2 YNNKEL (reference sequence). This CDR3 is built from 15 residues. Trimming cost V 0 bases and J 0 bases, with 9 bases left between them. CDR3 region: CASSQEPRSSYEQYF. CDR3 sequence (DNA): TGTGCCAGCAGCCAAGAACCGAGGAGCTCCTACGAGCAGTACTTC.

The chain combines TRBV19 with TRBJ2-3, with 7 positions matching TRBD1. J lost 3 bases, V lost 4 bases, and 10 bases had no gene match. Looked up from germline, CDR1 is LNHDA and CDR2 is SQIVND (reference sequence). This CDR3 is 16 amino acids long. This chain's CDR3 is CASSTTGTVGTDTQYF. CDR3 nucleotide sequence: TGTGCCAGTAGTACAACCGGGACAGTGGGAACAGATACGCAGTATTTT.

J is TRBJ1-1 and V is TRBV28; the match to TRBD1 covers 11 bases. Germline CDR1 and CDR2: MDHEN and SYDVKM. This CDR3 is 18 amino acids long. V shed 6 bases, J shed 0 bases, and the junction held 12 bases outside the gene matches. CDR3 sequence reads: CASRQYRDRGFVNTEAFF. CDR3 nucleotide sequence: TGTGCCAGCAGACAATACCGGGACAGGGGGTTCGTGAACACTGAAGCTTTCTTT.

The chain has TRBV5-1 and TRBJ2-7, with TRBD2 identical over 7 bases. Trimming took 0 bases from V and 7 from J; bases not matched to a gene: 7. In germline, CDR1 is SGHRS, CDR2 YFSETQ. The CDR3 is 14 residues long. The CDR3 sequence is CASSLDPGGREQYF. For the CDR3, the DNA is TGCGCCAGCAGCTTGGACCCGGGAGGTCGGGAGCAGTACTTC.

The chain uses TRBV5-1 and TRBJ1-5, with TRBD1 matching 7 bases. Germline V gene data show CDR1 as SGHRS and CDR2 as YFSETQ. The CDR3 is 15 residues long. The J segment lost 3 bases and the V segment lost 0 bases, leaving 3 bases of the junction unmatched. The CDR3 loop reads CASSLGRGDNQPQHF. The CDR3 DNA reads TGCGCCAGCAGCTTGGGCAGGGGGGACAATCAGCCCCAGCATTTT.

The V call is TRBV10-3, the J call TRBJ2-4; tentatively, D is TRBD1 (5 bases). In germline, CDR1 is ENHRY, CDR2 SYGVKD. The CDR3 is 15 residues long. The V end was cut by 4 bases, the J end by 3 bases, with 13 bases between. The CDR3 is CAISGMGPGKNIQYF. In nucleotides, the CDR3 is TGTGCCATCAGTGGGATGGGGCCGGGCAAAAACATTCAGTACTTC.

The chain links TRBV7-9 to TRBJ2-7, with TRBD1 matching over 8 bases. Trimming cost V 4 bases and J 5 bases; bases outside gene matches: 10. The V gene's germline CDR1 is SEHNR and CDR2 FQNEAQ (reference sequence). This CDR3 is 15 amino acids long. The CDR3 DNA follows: TGTGCCAGCAGCTCATACCAGGGGGCATCCCACGAGCAGTACTTC. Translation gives CASSSYQGASHEQYF.

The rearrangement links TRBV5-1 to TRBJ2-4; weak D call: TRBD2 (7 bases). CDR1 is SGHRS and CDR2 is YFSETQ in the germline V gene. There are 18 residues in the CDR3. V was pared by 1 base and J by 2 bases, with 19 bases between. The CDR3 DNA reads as TGCGCCAGCAGCTTGTCGGTTGGCGGGGGCCTGACCAAAAACATTCAGTACTTC. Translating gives CASSLSVGGGLTKNIQYF.

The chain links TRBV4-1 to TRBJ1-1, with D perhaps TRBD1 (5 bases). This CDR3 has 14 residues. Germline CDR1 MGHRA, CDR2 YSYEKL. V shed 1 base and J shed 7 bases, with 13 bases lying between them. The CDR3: CASSQARVGGEAFF. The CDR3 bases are TGCGCCAGCAGCCAAGCCAGGGTGGGCGGTGAAGCTTTCTTT.

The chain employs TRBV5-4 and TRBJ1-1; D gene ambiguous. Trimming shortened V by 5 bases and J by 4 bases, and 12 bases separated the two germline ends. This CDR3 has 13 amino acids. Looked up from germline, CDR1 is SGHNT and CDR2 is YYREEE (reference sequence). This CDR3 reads CASRLPGSTEAFF. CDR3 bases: TGTGCCAGCAGACTTCCCGGGAGCACTGAAGCTTTCTTT.

The CDR3 DNA reads as TGTGCTAGTGGTTTAGCGGGGGCCTACAATGAGCAGTTCTTC. Its translation is CASGLAGAYNEQFF. The chain joins TRBV12-5 to TRBJ2-1; 8 nucleotides line up with TRBD2. In germline, CDR1 is LGHNT, CDR2 FRNRAP. The V and J ends lost 3 bases and 2 bases, in that order; junction bases with no gene match: 0. The CDR3 totals 14 residues.

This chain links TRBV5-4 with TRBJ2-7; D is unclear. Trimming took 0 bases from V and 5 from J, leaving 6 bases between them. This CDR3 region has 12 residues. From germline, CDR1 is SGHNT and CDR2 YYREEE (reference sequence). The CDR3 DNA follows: TGTGCCAGCAGCTTGGTTCAGGACGAGCAGTACTTC. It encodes CASSLVQDEQYF.

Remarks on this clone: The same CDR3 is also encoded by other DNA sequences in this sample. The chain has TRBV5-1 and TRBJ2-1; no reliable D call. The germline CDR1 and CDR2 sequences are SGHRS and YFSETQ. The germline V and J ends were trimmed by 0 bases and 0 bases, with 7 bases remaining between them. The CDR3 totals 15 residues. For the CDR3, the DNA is TGCGCCAGCAGCTTGGCGGGTAGCTCCTACAATGAGCAGTTCTTC. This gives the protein CASSLAGSSYNEQFF.

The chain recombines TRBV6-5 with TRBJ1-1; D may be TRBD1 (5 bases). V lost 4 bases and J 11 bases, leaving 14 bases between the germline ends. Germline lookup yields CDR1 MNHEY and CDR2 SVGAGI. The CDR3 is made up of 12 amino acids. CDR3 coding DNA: TGTGCCAGCAGTTCCGGACAATGGGGTGCTTTCTTT. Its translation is CASSSGQWGAFF.

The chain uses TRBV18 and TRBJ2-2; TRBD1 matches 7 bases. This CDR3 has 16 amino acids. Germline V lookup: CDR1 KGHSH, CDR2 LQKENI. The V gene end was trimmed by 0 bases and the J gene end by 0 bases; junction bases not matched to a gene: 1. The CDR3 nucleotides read TGTGCCAGCTCACCACCGGGGACAGCGAACACCGGGGAGCTGTTTTTT. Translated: CASSPPGTANTGELFF.

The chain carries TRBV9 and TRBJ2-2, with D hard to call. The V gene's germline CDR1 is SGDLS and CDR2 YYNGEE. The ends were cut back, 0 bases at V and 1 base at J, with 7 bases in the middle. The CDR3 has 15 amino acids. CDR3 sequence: CASSVVSGNTGELFF. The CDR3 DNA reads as TGTGCCAGCAGCGTAGTATCGGGGAACACCGGGGAGCTGTTTTTT. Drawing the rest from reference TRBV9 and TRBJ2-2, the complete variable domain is DSGVTQTPKHLITATGQRVTLRCSPRSGDLSVYWYQQSLDQGLQFLIQYYNGEERAKGNILERFSAQQFPDLHSELNLSSLELGDSALYFCASSVVSGNTGELFFGEGSRLTVL.

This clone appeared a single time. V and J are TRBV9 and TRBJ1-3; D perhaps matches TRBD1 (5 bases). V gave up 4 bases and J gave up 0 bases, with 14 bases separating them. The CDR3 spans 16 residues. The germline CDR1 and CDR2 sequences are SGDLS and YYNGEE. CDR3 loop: CASSLHTGISGNTIYF. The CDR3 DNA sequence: TGTGCCAGCAGCCTCCATACAGGTATCTCTGGAAACACCATATATTTT.

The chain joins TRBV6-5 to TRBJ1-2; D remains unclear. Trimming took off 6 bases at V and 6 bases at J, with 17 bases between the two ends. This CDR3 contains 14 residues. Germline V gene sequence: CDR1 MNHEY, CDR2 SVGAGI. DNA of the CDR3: TGTGCCAGCAGCCCCCATAATGATGAGGATGGCTACACCTTC. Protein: CASSPHNDEDGYTF.

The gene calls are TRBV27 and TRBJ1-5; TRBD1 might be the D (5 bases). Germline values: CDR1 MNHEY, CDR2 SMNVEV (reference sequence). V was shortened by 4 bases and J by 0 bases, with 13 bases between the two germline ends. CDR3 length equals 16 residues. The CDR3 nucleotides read TGTGCCAGCAGTTCATACAGGTTACATAGCAATCAGCCCCAGCATTTT. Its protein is CASSSYRLHSNQPQHF.

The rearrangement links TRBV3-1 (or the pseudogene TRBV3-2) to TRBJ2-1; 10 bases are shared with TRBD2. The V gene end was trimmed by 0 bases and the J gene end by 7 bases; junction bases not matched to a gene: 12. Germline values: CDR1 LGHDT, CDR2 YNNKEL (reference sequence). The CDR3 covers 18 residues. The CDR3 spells CASSQERNSGRSANEQFF. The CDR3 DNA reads TGTGCCAGCAGCCAAGAAAGAAATAGCGGGAGGTCTGCGAATGAGCAGTTCTTC.